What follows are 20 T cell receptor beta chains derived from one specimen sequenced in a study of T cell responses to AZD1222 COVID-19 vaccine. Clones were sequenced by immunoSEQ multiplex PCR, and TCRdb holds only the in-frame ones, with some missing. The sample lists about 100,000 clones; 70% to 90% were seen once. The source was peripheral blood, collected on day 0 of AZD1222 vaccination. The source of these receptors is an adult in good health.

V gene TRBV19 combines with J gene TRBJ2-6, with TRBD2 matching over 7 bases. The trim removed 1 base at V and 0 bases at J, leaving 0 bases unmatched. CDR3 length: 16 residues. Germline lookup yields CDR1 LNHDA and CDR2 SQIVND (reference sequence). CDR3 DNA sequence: TGTGCCAGTAGTATAGGCGGGAGCTCTGGGGCCAACGTCCTGACTTTC. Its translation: CASSIGGSSGANVLTF.

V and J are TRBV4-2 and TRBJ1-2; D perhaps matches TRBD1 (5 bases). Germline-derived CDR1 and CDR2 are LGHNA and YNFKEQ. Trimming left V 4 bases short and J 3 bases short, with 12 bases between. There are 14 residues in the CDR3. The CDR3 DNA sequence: TGTGCCAGCAGCCGGACAAGGTCGGACTATGGCTACACCTTC. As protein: CASSRTRSDYGYTF.

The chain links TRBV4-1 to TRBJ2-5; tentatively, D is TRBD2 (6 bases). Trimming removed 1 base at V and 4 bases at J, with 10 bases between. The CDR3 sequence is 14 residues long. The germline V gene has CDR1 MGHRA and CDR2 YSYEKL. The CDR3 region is CASSQGRGGETQYF. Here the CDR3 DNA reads TGCGCCAGCAGCCAAGGACGGGGAGGAGAGACCCAGTACTTC.

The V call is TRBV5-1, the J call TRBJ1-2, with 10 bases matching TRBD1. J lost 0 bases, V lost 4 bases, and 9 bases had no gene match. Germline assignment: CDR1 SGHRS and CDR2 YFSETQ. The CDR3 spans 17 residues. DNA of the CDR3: TGCGCCAGCAGCATCGACAGGGGGCTCCCCTCTAACTATGGCTACACCTTC. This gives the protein CASSIDRGLPSNYGYTF.

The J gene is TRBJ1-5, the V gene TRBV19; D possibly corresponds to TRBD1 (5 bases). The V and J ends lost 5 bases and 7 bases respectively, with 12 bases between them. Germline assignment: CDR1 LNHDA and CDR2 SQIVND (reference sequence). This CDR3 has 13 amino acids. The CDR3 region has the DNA TGTGCCAGTAGTGGGCAGGGATGGCAGCCCCAGCATTTT. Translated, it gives CASSGQGWQPQHF.

The CDR3 reads CASSRGPGANVLTF. The CDR3 DNA reads as TGTGCCAGCAGTCGAGGTCCTGGGGCCAACGTCCTGACTTTC. The chain uses TRBV28 and TRBJ2-6; D is unresolved. V was shortened by 5 bases and J by 2 bases, with 7 bases between the two germline ends. The germline V gene has CDR1 MDHEN and CDR2 SYDVKM. The CDR3 runs to 14 residues.

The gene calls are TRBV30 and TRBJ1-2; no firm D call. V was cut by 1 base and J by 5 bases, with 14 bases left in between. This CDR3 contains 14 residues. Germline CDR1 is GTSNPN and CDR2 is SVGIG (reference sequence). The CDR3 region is CAWSGNRGVYGYTF. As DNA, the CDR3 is TGTGCCTGGAGTGGGAACCGCGGGGTATATGGCTACACCTTC.

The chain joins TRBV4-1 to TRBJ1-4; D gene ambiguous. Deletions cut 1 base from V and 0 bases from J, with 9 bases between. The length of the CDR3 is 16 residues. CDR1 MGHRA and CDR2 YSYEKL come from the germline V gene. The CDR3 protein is CASSQVVSTTNEKLFF. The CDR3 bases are TGCGCCAGCAGCCAAGTAGTTTCTACAACTAATGAAAAACTGTTTTTT.

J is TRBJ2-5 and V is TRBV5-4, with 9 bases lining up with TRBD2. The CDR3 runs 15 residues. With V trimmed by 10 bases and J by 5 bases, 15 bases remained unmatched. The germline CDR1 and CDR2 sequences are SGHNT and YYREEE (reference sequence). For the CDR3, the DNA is TGTGCCGGCCTCAATAGAGCGGGAGGTCGGGAGACCCAGTACTTC. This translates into CAGLNRAGGRETQYF.

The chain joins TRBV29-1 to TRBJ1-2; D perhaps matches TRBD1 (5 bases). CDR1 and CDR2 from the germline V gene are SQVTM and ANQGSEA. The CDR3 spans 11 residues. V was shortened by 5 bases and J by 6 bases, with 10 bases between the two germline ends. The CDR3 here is CSVNGGNGYTF. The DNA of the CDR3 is TGCAGCGTTAACGGGGGAAATGGCTACACCTTC.

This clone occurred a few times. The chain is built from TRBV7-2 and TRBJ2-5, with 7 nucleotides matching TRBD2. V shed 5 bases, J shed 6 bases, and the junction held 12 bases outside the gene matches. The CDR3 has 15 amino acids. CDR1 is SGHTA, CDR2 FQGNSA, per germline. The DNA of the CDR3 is TGTGCCAGCAGCAGAGACTTAGCGGGTCCGCAGACCCAGTACTTC. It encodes CASSRDLAGPQTQYF.

This CDR3 is CASSGTVTSGRAGGNEQFF. The DNA of the CDR3 is TGTGCCAGCAGTGGAACCGTGACTAGCGGGAGGGCAGGGGGGAATGAGCAGTTCTTC. The chain employs TRBV6-1 and TRBJ2-1, with 14 bases aligning to TRBD2. There are 19 residues in the CDR3. V trimming: 4 bases; J trimming: 7 bases; junction bases outside the gene matches: 15. CDR1 is MNHNS and CDR2 is SASEGT in the germline V gene.

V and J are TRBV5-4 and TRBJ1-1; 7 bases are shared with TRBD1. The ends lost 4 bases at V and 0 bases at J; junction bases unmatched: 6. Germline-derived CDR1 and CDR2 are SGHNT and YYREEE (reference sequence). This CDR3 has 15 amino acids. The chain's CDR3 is CASSNEGQMNTEAFF. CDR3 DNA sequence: TGTGCCAGCAGCAACGAGGGACAGATGAACACTGAAGCTTTCTTT.

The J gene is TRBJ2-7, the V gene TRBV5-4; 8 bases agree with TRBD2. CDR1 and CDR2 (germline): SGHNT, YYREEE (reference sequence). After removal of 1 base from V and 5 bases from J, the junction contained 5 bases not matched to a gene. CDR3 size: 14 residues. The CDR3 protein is CASSLREGRDEQYF. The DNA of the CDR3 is TGTGCCAGCAGCTTGCGGGAGGGCCGGGACGAGCAGTACTTC.

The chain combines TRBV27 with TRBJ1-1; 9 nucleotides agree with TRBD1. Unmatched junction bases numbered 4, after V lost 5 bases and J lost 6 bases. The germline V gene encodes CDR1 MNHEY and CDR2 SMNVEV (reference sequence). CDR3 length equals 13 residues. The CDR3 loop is CASSRDRASEAFF. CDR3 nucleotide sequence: TGTGCCAGCAGTCGGGACAGGGCCTCTGAAGCTTTCTTT.

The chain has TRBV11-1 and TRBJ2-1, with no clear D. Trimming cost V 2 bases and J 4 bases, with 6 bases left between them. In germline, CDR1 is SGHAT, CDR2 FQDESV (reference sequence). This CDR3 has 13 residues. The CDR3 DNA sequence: TGTGCCAGCAGCTTAAGTCAGTACAATGAGCAGTTCTTC. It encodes CASSLSQYNEQFF.

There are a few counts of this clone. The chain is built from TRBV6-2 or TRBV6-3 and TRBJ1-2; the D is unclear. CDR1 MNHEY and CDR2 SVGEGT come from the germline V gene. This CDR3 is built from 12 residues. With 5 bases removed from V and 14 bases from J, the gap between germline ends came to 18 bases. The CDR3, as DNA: TGTGCCAGCAGTCTTCCTCTTGGGGTGGTGACCTTC. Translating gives CASSLPLGVVTF.

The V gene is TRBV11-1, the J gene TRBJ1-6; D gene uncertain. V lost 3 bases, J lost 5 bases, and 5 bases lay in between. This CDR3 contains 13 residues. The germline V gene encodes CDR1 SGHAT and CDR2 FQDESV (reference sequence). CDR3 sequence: CASSFQDNSPLHF. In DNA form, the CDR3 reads TGTGCCAGCAGCTTCCAAGATAATTCACCCCTCCACTTT.

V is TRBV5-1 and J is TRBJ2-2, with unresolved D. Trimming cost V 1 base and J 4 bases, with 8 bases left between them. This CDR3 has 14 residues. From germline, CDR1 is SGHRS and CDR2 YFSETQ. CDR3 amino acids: CASSLRFTTGELFF. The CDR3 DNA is TGCGCCAGCAGCTTGAGGTTCACCACCGGGGAGCTGTTTTTT.

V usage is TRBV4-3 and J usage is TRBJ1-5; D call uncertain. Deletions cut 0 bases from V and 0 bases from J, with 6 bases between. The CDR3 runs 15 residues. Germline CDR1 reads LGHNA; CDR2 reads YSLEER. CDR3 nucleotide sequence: TGCGCCAGCAGCCAAGATTTTAATAGCAATCAGCCCCAGCATTTT. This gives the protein CASSQDFNSNQPQHF.